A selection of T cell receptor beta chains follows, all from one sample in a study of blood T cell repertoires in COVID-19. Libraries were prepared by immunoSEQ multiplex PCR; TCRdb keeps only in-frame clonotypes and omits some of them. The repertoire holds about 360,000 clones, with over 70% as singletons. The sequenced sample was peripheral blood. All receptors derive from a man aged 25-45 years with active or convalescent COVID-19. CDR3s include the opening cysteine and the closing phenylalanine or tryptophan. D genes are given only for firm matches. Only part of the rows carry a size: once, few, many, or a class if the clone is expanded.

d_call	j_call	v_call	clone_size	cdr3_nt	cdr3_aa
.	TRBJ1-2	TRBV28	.	TGTGCCAGCAGCTCCCAGATGGATGGCTACACCTTC	CASSSQMDGYTF
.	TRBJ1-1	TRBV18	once	TGTGCCAGCTCACCATTCAGGGAGGGTGAAGCTTTCTTT	CASSPFREGEAFF
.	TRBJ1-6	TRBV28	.	TGTGCCAGCAGTTTATCGCCAACATCACCCCTCCACTTT	CASSLSPTSPLHF
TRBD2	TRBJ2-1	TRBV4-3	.	TGCGCCAGCAGCCAAGATGCAGCGGGAGGGAACAATGAGCAGTTCTTC	CASSQDAAGGNNEQFF
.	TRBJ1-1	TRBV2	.	TGTGCCAGCAGTCGGACAGTTGAAGCTTTCTTT	CASSRTVEAFF
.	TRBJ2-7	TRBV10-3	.	TGTGCCATCAGCACGGGACTCGGCTCCTACGAGCAGTACTTC	CAISTGLGSYEQYF
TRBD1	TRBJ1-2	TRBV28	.	TGTGCCAGCAGCATAACAGGGGTCACTATCGGCTACACCTTC	CASSITGVTIGYTF
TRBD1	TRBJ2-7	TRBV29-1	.	TGCAGCGTGAGGGGGGGACAGGGAGGCGAGCAGTACTTC	CSVRGGQGGEQYF
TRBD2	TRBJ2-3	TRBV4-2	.	TGTGCCAGCCAAGCCGGGGGAGGGAGTCCCACAGATACGCAGTATTTT	CASQAGGGSPTDTQYF
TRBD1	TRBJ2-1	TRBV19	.	TGTGCCAGTAGGGAGGACCGGGACAGGGTTAACGATGAGCAGTTCTTC	CASREDRDRVNDEQFF
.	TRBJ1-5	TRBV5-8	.	TGTGCCAGCAGCTTCGTTGTAGGGGTCGCGGCGTATCAGCCCCAGCATTTT	CASSFVVGVAAYQPQHF
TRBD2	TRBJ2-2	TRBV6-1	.	TGTGCCAGCAGTGGCCCTTTGGTAGGGCTAGCGGGAAGAACCGGGGAGCTGTTTTTT	CASSGPLVGLAGRTGELFF
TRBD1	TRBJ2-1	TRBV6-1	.	TGTGCCAGCAGTGAGGGGGACAGGCCTTACAATGAGCAGTTCTTC	CASSEGDRPYNEQFF
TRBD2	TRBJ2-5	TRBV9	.	TGTGCCAGCAGCCCCAAGGGACTAGTGGGGTTACAGACCCAGTACTTC	CASSPKGLVGLQTQYF
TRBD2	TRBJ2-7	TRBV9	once	TGTGCCAGCAGCCCGTTTAGCGGGAGCAACGAGCAGTACTTC	CASSPFSGSNEQYF
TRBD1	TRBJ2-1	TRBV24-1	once	TGTGCCACCAGTGATTCGACCCTGACAGGGGCTTCCTACAATGAGCAGTTCTTC	CATSDSTLTGASYNEQFF
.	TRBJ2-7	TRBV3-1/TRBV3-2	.	TGTGCCAGCAGCTTTACGGGCTACGAGCAGTACTTC	CASSFTGYEQYF
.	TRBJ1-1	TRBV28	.	TGTGCCAGCAGTGGGGGGTACGACACTGAAGCTTTCTTT	CASSGGYDTEAFF
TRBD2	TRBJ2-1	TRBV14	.	TGTGCCAGCAGACCGACTAGCGGGGGTCTTGATGAGCAGTTCTTC	CASRPTSGGLDEQFF
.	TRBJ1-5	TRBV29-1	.	TGCAGGGAGAGCCCCATGGTTGGGGCGAGAATCAATAGCAATCAGCCCCAGCATTTT	CRESPMVGARINSNQPQHF
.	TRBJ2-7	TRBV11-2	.	TGTGCCAGCAGCCTCCGGGACTACGAGCAGTACTTC	CASSLRDYEQYF
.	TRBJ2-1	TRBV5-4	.	TGTGCCAGCAGCCGCTACAGCTCCTACAATGAGCAGTTCTTC	CASSRYSSYNEQFF
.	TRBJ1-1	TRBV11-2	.	TGTGCCAGCAGCCGCTCGGGGGCTGAAGCTTTCTTT	CASSRSGAEAFF
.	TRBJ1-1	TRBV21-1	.	TGTGCCAGCAGCAAAGTATCAGGGTTTGTCAACACTGAAGCTTTCTTT	CASSKVSGFVNTEAFF
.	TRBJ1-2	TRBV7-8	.	TGTGCCAGCAGCTCCTTGGTTGGGGGGGGCTATGGCTACACCTTC	CASSSLVGGGYGYTF
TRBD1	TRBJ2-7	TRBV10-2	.	TGCGCCAGCAGTGAGTCTCGGAACAGGGGCTACGAGCAGTACTTC	CASSESRNRGYEQYF